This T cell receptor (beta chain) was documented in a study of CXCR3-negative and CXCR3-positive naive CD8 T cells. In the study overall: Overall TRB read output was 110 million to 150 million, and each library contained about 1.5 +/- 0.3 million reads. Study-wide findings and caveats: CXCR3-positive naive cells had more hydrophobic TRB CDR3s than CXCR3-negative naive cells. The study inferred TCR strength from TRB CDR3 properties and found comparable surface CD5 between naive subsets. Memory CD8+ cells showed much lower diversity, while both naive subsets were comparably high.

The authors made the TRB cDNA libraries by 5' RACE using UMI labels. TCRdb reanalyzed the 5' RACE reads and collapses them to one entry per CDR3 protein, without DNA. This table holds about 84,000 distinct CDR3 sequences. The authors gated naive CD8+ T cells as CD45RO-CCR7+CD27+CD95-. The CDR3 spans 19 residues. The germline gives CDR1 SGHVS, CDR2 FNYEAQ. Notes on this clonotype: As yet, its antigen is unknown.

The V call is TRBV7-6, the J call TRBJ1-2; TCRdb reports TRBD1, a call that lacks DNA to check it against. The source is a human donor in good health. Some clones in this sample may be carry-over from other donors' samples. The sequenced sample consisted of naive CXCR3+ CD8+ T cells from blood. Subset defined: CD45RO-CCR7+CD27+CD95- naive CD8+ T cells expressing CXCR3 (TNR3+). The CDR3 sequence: CASSFESTGSLLFFYGYTF.